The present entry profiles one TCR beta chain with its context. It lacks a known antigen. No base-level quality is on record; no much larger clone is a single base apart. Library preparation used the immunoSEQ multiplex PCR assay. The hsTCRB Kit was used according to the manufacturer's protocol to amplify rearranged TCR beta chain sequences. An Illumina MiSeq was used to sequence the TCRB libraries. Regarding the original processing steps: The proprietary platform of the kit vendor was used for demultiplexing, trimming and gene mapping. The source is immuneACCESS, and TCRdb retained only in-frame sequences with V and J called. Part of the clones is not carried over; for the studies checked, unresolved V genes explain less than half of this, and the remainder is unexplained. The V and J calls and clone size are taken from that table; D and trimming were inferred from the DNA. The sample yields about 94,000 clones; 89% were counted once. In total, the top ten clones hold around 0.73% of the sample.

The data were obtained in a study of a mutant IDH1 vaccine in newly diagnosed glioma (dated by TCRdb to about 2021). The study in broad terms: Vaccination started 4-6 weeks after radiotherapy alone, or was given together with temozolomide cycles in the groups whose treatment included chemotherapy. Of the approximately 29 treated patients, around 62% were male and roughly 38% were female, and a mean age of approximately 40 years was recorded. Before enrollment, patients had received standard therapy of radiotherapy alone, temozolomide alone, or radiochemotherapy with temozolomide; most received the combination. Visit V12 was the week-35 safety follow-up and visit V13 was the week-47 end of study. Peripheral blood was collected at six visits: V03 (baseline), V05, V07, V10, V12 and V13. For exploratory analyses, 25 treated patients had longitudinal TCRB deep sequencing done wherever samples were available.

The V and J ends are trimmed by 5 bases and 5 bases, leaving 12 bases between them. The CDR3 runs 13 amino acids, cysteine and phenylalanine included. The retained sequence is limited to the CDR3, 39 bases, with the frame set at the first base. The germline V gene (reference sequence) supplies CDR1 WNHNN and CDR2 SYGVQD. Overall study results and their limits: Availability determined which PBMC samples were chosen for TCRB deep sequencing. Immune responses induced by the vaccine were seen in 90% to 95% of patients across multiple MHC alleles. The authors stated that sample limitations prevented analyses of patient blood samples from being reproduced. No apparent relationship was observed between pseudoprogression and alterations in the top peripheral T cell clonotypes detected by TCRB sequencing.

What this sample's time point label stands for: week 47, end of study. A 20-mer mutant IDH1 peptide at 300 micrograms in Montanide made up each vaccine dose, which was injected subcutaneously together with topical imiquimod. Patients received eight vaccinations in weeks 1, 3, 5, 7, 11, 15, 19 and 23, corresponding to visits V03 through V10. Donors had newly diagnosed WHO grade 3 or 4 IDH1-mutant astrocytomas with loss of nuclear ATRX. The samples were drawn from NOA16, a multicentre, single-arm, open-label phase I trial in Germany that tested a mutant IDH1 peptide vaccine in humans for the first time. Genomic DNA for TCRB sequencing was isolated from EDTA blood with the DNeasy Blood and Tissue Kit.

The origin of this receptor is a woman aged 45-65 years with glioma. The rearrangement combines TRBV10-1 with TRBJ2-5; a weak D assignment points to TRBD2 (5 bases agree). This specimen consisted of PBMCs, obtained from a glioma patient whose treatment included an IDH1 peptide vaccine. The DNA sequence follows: TGCGCCAGCAGTAAGCTTCCGGGGGAGACCCAGTACTTC. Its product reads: CASSKLPGETQYF.